The clone carrying this T cell receptor beta chain came up a few times. This sample is drawn from a study of blood T cells in healthy people across ages. CDR3 length: 16 residues. CDR1 and CDR2 (germline): SGHTA, FQGNSA. Trimming took 0 bases from V and 6 from J, leaving 14 bases between them. With a J-beta primer mix and a sample-barcoded 5' primer, a second PCR ran about 7 to 12 cycles. TCRdb called the 5' RACE reads again in MiXCR, with one record for every CDR3 protein. The sample carries about 640,000 distinct CDR3 sequences, roughly 41% recorded once. Healthy Caucasians from Russia aged roughly 6 to 95 served as donors.

Sequencing input: blood. This sequence originates from a man aged 80 or over in good health. This sequence joins TRBV7-2 and TRBJ2-2; TRBD2 might be the D (6 bases). Written as DNA, the CDR3 is TGTGCCAGCAGCTTAGCGGGGGGAAAGGGGCCCGGGGAGCTGTTTTTT. Protein product: CASSLAGGKGPGELFF.